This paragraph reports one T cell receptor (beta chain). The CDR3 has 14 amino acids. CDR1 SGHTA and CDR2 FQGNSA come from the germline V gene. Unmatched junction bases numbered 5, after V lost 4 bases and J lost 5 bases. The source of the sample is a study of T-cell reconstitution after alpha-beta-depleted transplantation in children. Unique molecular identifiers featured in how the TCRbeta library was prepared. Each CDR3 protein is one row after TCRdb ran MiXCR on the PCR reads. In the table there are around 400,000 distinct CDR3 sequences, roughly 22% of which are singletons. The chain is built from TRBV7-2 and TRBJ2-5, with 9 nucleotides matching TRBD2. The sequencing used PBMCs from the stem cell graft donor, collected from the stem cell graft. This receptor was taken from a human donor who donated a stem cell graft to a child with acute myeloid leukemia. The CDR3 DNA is TGTGCCAGCAGCTCGTGGACTAGCGTGGAGACCCAGTACTTC. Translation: CASSSWTSVETQYF.